This TCR beta chain was retrieved from a study of vaccination and CD4 T cells after COVID-19. Study summary: Investigators took post-vaccine samples a median approximately 72 days after dose two, within a range of 14 to 241. Study-wide results and caveats: For convalescent patients, 304 of the 307 vaccine-specific clones analyzed were classified as spike mono-reactive.

As to this clonotype: Its antigen is still unknown.

The treatment here: approximately nine-day PBMC culture with coronavirus spike peptide pools or control peptides (ViraFEST assay). CD4+ T-cell collection from the unexposed donor predated the COVID-19 pandemic (2011-2018). Antigen-specific T cells were expanded with peptide pools by ViraFEST, and TCRs were then sequenced. V was pared by 3 bases and J by 5 bases, with 17 bases between. CDR3 size: 15 residues. Germline V gene data show CDR1 as SGHTS and CDR2 as YDEGEE. At the Johns Hopkins FTIC core, DNA taken from cultured CD4+ T cells was sequenced by way of the Oncomine TCR Beta short-read assay. It was cultured CD4+ T cells from which genomic DNA was extracted. TCRdb used MiXCR to reprocess the PCR reads, holding one entry per CDR3 protein. The data hold thousands of distinct CDR3 sequences, with around 40% observed a single time.

This clonotype was sampled from a human donor in good health. V gene TRBV5-8 combines with J gene TRBJ1-2; TRBD1 is a possible D gene (6 bases). Sequencing was done on a sample of CD4+ T cells from blood, cultured in vitro. As DNA, the CDR3 is TGTGCCAGCAGCTCCGGTATACAGGGCGGGTATGGCTACACCTTC. Translation: CASSSGIQGGYGYTF.